The 5 T cell receptor beta chains in this list originate from one sample, sequenced in a study of Graves' ophthalmopathy and Graves' hyperthyroidism (dated by TCRdb to between 2017 and 2018). TCRdb names Illumina HiSeq 2000 as the instrument used. For repertoire sequencing, the TCR beta CDR3 regions were amplified from RNA transcripts. The first round of RT-PCR was done with HTBI primers and the Qiagen OneStep RT-PCR kit, and was followed by a second round of multiplex PCR, then size selection and purification. Starting from the raw public reads, TCRdb applied fastp trimming at Q25, assembled clones with MiXCR and retained in-frame beta chains. Here each entry gathers all rows of one CDR3 protein and keeps the most common genes and DNA. For this sample there are 650,000 to 800,000 distinct CDR3 sequences; 35% to 50% appear just once. The ten most abundant clones make up 3% to 4% of the sample. Sequencing was done on a sample of peripheral blood. The receptors were sampled from an adult man with Graves' ophthalmopathy.

Ten or more counts support this clonotype. V gene TRBV5-4 combines with J gene TRBJ1-4; TRBD1 is a possible D gene (5 bases). V lost 4 bases, J lost 6 bases, and 13 bases lay in between. CDR1 and CDR2 from the germline V gene are SGHNT and YYREEE (reference sequence). This CDR3 is 14 amino acids long. The CDR3 here is CASSRTYGDEKLFF. The CDR3 DNA is TGTGCCAGCAGCCGGACATACGGCGATGAAAAACTGTTTTTT.

The chain joins TRBV29-1 to TRBJ2-5; D may be TRBD1 (6 bases). Trimming stripped 3 bases from V and 3 bases from J, with 8 bases between. This CDR3 comprises 12 residues. The V gene's germline CDR1 is SQVTM and CDR2 ANQGSEA. CDR3 protein: CSVEDREETQYF. CDR3 nucleotide sequence: TGCAGCGTTGAGGACAGAGAAGAGACCCAGTACTTC.

This sequence joins TRBV7-3 and TRBJ2-6; D assignment may be TRBD1 or TRBD2 (6 bases each). V lost 0 bases and J lost 15, with 9 bases in between. Looked up from germline, CDR1 is SGHTA and CDR2 is FQGTGA. The CDR3 sequence is 12 residues long. The CDR3 nucleotides read TGTGCCAGCAGCTTAACACAGGGAGGCCTGACTTTC. Amino acid sequence: CASSLTQGGLTF. Combining the CDR3 with reference TRBV7-3 and TRBJ2-6 gives the whole variable domain GAGVSQTPSNKVTEKGKYVELRCDPISGHTALYWYRQSLGQGPEFLIYFQGTGAADDSGLPNDRFFAVRPEGSVSTLKIQRTERGDSAVYLCASSLTQGGLTFGAGSRLTVL.

Worth noting for this clonotype: A single base separates this from a much larger clone, so it may be a read error. The J gene is TRBJ1-2, the V gene TRBV20-1; D remains unclear. The CDR3 spans 14 residues. V lost 3 bases and J lost 0, with 11 bases in between. Germline V lookup: CDR1 DFQATT, CDR2 SNEGSKA (reference sequence). The CDR3 here is CSASEPSTNYGYTF. CDR3 nucleotide sequence: TGCAGTGCTAGCGAACCGAGCACTAACTATGGCTACACCTTC.

At least ten counts were recorded for this clonotype. The chain uses TRBV7-9 and TRBJ2-7; D may be TRBD2 (5 bases). V lost 4 bases and J lost 1, with 14 bases in between. The CDR3 has 15 residues. Germline V gene sequence: CDR1 SEHNR, CDR2 FQNEAQ (reference sequence). The CDR3 DNA reads TGTGCCAGCAGCTCCGGGAAAACGCGGTCCTACGAGCAGTACTTC. Translated: CASSSGKTRSYEQYF.